This record concerns one TCR beta chain sequence. The CDR3 consists of 15 residues. The V end was cut by 5 bases, the J end by 1 base, with 15 bases between. Germline V CDR1 and CDR2: SGHRS, YFSETQ. Original data processing: Amplification with reference gene primers provided the estimates of nucleated cell counts. The method was immunoSEQ multiplex PCR; TCRdb's version includes in-frame clones alone and lacks a portion of them. The DNA gave D and trimming, while V, J and clone size come from that table. The repertoire consists of 150,000 to 200,000 clones, with 82% occurring once and the leading ten covering about 4.9%. This sample is part of a study of blood T cell repertoires in COVID-19. At the level of the study: Spain, Italy and the United States supplied samples that represented acute and convalescent COVID-19. Sources were T cells, B-cell-depleted T cells, or PBMCs; the material itself was cDNA or gDNA.

V and J are TRBV5-1 and TRBJ1-1; possibly TRBD1 for D (5 bases). The sequence came from a woman aged 25 to 39 with acute or convalescent COVID-19. Sequenced: peripheral blood. The CDR3 bases are TGCGCCAGCAGTGGAACGGGGGGGTGGAACACTGAAGCTTTCTTT. Protein product: CASSGTGGWNTEAFF.